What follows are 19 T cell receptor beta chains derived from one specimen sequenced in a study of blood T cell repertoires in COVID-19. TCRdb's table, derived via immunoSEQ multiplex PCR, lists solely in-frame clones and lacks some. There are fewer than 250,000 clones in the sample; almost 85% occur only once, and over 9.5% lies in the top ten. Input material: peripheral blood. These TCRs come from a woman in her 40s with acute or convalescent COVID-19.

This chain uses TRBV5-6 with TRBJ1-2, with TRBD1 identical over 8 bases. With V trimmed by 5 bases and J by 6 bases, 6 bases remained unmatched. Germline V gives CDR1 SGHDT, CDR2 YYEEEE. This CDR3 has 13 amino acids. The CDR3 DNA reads TGTGCCAGCAGATCGGACAGGGTTAATGGCTACACCTTC. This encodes CASRSDRVNGYTF. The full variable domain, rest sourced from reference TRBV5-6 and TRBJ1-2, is DAGVTQSPTHLIKTRGQQVTLRCSPKSGHDTVSWYQQALGQGPQFIFQYYEEEERQRGNFPDRFSGHQFPNYSSELNVNALLLGDSALYLCASRSDRVNGYTFGSGTRLTVV.

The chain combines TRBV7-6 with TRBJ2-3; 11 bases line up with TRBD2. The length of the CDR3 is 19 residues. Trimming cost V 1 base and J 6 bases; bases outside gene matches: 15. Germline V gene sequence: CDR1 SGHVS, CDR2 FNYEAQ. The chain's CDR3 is CASSLDPPDPLAGVDTQYF. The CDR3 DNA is TGTGCCAGCAGCTTAGATCCCCCTGATCCACTAGCGGGAGTGGATACGCAGTATTTT.

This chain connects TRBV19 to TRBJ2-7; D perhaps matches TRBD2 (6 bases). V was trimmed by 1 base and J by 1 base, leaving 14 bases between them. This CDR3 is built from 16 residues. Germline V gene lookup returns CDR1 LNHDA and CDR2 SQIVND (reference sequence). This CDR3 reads CASSIGRGLSSYEQYF. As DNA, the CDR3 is TGTGCCAGTAGTATAGGGAGGGGACTGTCATCCTACGAGCAGTACTTC.

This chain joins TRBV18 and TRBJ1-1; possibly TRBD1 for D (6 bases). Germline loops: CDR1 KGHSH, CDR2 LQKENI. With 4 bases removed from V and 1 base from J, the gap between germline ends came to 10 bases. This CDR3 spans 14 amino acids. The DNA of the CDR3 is TGTGCCAGCTCACGACTGGGGGCGAACACTGAAGCTTTCTTT. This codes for CASSRLGANTEAFF.

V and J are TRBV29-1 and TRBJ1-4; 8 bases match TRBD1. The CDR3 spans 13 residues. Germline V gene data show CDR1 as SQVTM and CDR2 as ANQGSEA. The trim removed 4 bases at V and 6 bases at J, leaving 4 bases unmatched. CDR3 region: CSVGQGADEKLFF. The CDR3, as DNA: TGCAGCGTTGGGCAGGGGGCGGATGAAAAACTGTTTTTT.

In DNA form, the CDR3 reads TGTGCCAGCAGCCTTCCTAACTATGGCTACACCTTC. This gives the protein CASSLPNYGYTF. The gene calls are TRBV2 and TRBJ1-2; D unclear. Germline lookup yields CDR1 SNHLY and CDR2 FYNNEI. The ends were cut back, 6 bases at V and 0 bases at J, with 5 bases in the middle. This CDR3 contains 12 residues.

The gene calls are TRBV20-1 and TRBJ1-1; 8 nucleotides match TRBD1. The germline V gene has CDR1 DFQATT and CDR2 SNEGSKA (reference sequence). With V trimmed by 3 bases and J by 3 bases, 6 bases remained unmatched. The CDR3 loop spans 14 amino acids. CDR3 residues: CSASTGGRHTEAFF. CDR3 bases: TGCAGTGCTAGTACAGGGGGTCGGCACACTGAAGCTTTCTTT.

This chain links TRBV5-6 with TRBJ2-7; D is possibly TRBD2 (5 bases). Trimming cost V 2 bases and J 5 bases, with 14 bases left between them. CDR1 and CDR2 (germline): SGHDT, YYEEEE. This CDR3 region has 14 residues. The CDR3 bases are TGTGCCAGCAGCTTTTTACGGTTGCGGGACGAGCAGTACTTC. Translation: CASSFLRLRDEQYF.

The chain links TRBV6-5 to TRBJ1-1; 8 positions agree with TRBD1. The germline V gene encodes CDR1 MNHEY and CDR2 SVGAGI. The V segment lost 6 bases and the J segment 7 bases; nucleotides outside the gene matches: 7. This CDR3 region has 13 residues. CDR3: CASRSTGTGEAFF. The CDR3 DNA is TGTGCCAGCAGATCAACCGGGACAGGTGAAGCTTTCTTT.

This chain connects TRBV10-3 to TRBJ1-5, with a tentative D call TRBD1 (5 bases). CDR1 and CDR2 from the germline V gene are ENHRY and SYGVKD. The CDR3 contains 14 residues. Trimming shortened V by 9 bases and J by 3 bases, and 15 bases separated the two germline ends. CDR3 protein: CAMAEGLYNQPQHF. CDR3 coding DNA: TGTGCCATGGCGGAGGGACTCTACAATCAGCCCCAGCATTTT.

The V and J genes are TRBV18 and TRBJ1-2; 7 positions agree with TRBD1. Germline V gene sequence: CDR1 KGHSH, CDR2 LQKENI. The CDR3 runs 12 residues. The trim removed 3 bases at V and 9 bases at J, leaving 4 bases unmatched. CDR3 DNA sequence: TGTGCCAGCTCACCGGGACAGAAAAGCTACACCTTC. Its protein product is CASSPGQKSYTF.

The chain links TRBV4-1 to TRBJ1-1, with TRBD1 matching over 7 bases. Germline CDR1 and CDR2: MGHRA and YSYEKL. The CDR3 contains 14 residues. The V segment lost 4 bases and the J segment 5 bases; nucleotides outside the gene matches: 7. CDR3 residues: CASSRQGQSTEAFF. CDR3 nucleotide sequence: TGCGCCAGCAGCCGACAGGGACAAAGTACTGAAGCTTTCTTT.

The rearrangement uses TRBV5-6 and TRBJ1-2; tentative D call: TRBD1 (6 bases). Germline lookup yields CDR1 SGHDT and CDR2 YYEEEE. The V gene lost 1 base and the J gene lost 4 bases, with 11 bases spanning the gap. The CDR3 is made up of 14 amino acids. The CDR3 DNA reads TGTGCCAGCAGCTTGCGCAGGGGCGGCTATGGCTACACCTTC. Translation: CASSLRRGGYGYTF.

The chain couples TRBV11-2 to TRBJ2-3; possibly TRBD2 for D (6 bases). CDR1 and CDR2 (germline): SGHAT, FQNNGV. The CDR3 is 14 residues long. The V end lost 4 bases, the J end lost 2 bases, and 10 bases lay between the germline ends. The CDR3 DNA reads TGTGCCAGCAGCTCCGCTAGCGTCACAGATACGCAGTATTTT. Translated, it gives CASSSASVTDTQYF.

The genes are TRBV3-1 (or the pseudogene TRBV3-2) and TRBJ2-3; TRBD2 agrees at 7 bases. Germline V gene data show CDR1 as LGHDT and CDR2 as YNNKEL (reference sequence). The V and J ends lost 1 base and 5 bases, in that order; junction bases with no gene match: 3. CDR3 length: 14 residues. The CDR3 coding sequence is TGTGCCAGCAGCCAAGGACTAGCAAGAGATACGCAGTATTTT. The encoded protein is CASSQGLARDTQYF.

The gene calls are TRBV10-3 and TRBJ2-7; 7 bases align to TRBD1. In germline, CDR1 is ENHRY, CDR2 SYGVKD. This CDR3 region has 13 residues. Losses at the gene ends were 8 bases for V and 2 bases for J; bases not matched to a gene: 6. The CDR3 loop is CAIHADRTYEQYF. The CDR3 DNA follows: TGTGCCATCCATGCGGACAGGACCTACGAGCAGTACTTC.

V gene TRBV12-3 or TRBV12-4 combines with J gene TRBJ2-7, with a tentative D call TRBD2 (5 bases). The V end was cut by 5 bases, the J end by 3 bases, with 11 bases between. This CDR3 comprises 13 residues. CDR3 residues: CASSPGDFYEQYF. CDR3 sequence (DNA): TGTGCCAGCAGTCCCGGGGATTTCTACGAGCAGTACTTC.

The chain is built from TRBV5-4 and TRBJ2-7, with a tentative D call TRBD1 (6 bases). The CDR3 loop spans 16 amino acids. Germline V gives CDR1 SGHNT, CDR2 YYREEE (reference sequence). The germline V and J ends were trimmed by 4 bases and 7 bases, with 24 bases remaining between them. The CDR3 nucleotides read TGTGCCAGCAGCAAGAAGGGACAACTACTCCCACAGGAGCAGTACTTC. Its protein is CASSKKGQLLPQEQYF.

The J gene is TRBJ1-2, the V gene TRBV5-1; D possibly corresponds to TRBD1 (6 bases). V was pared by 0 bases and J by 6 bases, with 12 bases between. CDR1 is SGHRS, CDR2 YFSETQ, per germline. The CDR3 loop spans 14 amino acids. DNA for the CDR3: TGCGCCAGCAGCTTGGGGGGACAAAGGCATGGCTACACCTTC. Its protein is CASSLGGQRHGYTF.